This T cell receptor beta chain was obtained from a study of T cell changes during pregnancy in multiple sclerosis. This CDR3 is built from 16 residues. The germline V gene has CDR1 SGHRS and CDR2 YFSETQ. The V and J ends lost 3 bases and 0 bases, in that order; junction bases with no gene match: 5. Sequenced by immunoSEQ multiplex PCR; TCRdb stores in-frame clones only, minus some. The table records about 56,000 clones, 90% of them present only once. This chain joins TRBV5-1 and TRBJ2-7; 11 bases align to TRBD2. The source is a female donor in good health, enrolled as a control in a pregnancy study. This sample comprised peripheral blood, obtained in the first trimester of pregnancy. CDR3 region: CASSSRGTSGSYEQYF. CDR3 DNA sequence: TGCGCCAGCAGCTCGCGGGGGACTAGCGGCTCCTACGAGCAGTACTTC.